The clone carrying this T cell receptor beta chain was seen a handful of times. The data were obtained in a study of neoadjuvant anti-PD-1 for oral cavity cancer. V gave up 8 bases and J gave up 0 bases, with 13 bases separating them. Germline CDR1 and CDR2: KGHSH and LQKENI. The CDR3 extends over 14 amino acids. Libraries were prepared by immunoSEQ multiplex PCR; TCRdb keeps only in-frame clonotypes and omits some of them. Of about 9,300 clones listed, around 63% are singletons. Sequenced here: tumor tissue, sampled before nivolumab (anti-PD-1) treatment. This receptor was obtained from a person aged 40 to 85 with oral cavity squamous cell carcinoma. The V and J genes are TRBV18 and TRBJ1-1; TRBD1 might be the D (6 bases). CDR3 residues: CASRGSFMNTEAFF. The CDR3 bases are TGTGCCAGCAGGGGGTCTTTCATGAACACTGAAGCTTTCTTT. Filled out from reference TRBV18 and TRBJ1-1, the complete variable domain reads NAGVMQNPRHLVRRRGQEARLRCSPMKGHSHVYWYRQLPEEGLKFMVYLQKENIIDESGMPKERFSAEFPKEGPSILRIQQVVRGDSAAYFCASRGSFMNTEAFFGQGTRLTVV.